These T cell receptor beta chains were read from a single sample in a study of blood T cell repertoires in COVID-19. Some clones are missing from TCRdb's copy, which holds only in-frame ones; the method was immunoSEQ multiplex PCR. The sample comprises under 250,000 clones, approximately 83% of which are singletons, and about 2.1% rests with the top ten. The sequenced sample was peripheral blood. These receptors originate from a woman aged 55-70 years with acute or convalescent COVID-19. CDR3s include the opening cysteine and the closing phenylalanine or tryptophan. Fields, in order: CDR3 length, V gene, J gene, D gene, CDR3 DNA, CDR3 protein. A D gene is named only where the DNA matches it firmly.

CDR3 length: 17
V gene: TRBV9
J gene: TRBJ2-2
D gene: .
CDR3 DNA: TGTGCCAGCAGTCCTATCCTACAGGGCCAGGTCACCGGGGAGCTGTTTTTT
CDR3 protein: CASSPILQGQVTGELFF

CDR3 length: 15
V gene: TRBV5-6
J gene: TRBJ2-7
D gene: .
CDR3 DNA: TGTGCCAGCAGCCTGACCAGGGTTAGCTCCTACGAGCAGTACTTC
CDR3 protein: CASSLTRVSSYEQYF

CDR3 length: 15
V gene: TRBV27
J gene: TRBJ1-1
D gene: TRBD1
CDR3 DNA: TGTGCCAGCAGTCCCAGGGGGTTGGTGAACACTGAAGCTTTCTTT
CDR3 protein: CASSPRGLVNTEAFF

CDR3 length: 15
V gene: TRBV18
J gene: TRBJ2-2
D gene: .
CDR3 DNA: TGTGCCAGCTCCCCGACTTCCACGGTCACCGGGGAGCTGTTTTTT
CDR3 protein: CASSPTSTVTGELFF

CDR3 length: 14
V gene: TRBV18
J gene: TRBJ1-4
D gene: TRBD1
CDR3 DNA: TGTGCCAGCTCACCCGGGACAGGCTCTGAAAAACTGTTTTTT
CDR3 protein: CASSPGTGSEKLFF

CDR3 length: 13
V gene: TRBV5-8
J gene: TRBJ1-2
D gene: .
CDR3 DNA: TGTGCCAGCAGCTTCTCAGGGAATCATGGCTACACCTTC
CDR3 protein: CASSFSGNHGYTF

CDR3 length: 16
V gene: TRBV6-1
J gene: TRBJ2-5
D gene: .
CDR3 DNA: TGTGCCAGCAGTGAATCTTTCGCCTGGAGGCGGGGGACCCAGTACTTC
CDR3 protein: CASSESFAWRRGTQYF

CDR3 length: 15
V gene: TRBV20-1
J gene: TRBJ2-3
D gene: .
CDR3 DNA: TGCAGTGCTAGTATGGGGGGGGCAGGGACAGATACGCAGTATTTT
CDR3 protein: CSASMGGAGTDTQYF

CDR3 length: 16
V gene: TRBV6-6
J gene: TRBJ2-5
D gene: TRBD1
CDR3 DNA: TGTGCCAGCAGCCCAAGGACAGGGTGGACCCAAGAGACCCAGTACTTC
CDR3 protein: CASSPRTGWTQETQYF

CDR3 length: 15
V gene: TRBV3-1/TRBV3-2
J gene: TRBJ1-1
D gene: .
CDR3 DNA: TGTGCCAGCAGCCAAGGAATCAGGGTCCCCACTGAAGCTTTCTTT
CDR3 protein: CASSQGIRVPTEAFF

CDR3 length: 11
V gene: TRBV14
J gene: TRBJ1-1
D gene: .
CDR3 DNA: TGTGCCAGCAGCCGCGGATACATAGCTTTCTTT
CDR3 protein: CASSRGYIAFF

CDR3 length: 16
V gene: TRBV5-6
J gene: TRBJ1-2
D gene: TRBD1
CDR3 DNA: TGTGCCAGCAGCCCCACCGCCAGGGGGGACTACTATGGCTACACCTTC
CDR3 protein: CASSPTARGDYYGYTF

CDR3 length: 11
V gene: TRBV20-1
J gene: TRBJ1-3
D gene: .
CDR3 DNA: TGCAGTGCTAGGTCTACGAACACCATATATTTT
CDR3 protein: CSARSTNTIYF

CDR3 length: 15
V gene: TRBV2
J gene: TRBJ2-1
D gene: TRBD2
CDR3 DNA: TGTGCCAGCAGTGGACTAGCGGGCTCCTACAATGAGCAGTTCTTC
CDR3 protein: CASSGLAGSYNEQFF

CDR3 length: 17
V gene: TRBV19
J gene: TRBJ2-5
D gene: TRBD2
CDR3 DNA: TGTGCCAGTAGTATAGTTGGGCTAGCGGGAGCAGAAGAGACCCAGTACTTC
CDR3 protein: CASSIVGLAGAEETQYF

CDR3 length: 15
V gene: TRBV28
J gene: TRBJ1-2
D gene: TRBD1
CDR3 DNA: TGTGCCAGCAGAGATTTGACAGGGGGTATTGGGGGCTACACCTTC
CDR3 protein: CASRDLTGGIGGYTF